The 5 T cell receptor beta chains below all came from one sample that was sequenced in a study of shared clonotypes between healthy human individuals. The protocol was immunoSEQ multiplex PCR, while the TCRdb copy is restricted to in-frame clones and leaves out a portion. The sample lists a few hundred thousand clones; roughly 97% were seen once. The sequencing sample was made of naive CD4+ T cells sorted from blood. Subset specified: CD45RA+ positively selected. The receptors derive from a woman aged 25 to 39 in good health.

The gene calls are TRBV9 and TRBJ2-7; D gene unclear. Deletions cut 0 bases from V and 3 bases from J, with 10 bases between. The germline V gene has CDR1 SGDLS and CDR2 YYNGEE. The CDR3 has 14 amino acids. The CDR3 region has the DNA TGTGCCAGCAGCGTAGAGCCGGTCGACTACGAGCAGTACTTC. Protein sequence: CASSVEPVDYEQYF.

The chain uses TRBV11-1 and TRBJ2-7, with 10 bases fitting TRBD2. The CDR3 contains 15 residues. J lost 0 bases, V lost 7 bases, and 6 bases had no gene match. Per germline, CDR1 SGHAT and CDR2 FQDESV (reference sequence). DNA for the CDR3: TGTGCCAGCACCCTAGCGGGAGTACCCTCCTACGAGCAGTACTTC. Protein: CASTLAGVPSYEQYF.

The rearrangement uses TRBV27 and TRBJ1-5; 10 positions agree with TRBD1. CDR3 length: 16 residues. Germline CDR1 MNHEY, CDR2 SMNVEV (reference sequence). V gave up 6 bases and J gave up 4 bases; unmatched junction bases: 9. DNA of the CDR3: TGTGCCAGCAGGAGACAGGGGGCAGCGGGAAATCAGCCCCAGCATTTT. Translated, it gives CASRRQGAAGNQPQHF.

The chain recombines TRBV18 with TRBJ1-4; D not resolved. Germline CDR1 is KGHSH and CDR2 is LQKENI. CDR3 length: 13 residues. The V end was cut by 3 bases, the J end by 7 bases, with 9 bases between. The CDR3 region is CASSPGPTEKLFF. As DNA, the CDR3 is TGTGCCAGCTCACCTGGACCTACTGAAAAACTGTTTTTT.

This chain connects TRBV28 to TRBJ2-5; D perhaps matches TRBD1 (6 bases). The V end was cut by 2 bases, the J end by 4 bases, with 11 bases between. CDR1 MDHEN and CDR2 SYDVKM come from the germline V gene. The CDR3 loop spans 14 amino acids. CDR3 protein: CASSLGGQRETQYF. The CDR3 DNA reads TGTGCCAGCAGTTTAGGGGGCCAAAGAGAGACCCAGTACTTC. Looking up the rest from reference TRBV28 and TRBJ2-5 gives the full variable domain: DVKVTQSSRYLVKRTGEKVFLECVQDMDHENMFWYRQDPGLGLRLIYFSYDVKMKEKGDIPEGYSVSREKKERFSLILESASTNQTSMYLCASSLGGQRETQYFGPGTRLLVL.